Each of the 27 T cell receptor beta chains below was sequenced from the same sample in a study of T-cell memory formation after mild COVID-19. One entry per CDR3 protein, called by TCRdb with MiXCR from the 5' RACE reads. Here the sample spans 250,000 to 350,000 distinct CDR3 sequences, approximately 15% being singletons. The sequenced sample was PBMCs or a T cell subset sorted from them (not recorded which). The source is a man between 18 and 29 years old who had mild COVID-19 (a few samples of this study predate the infection). Cell type and time point are not known.

This clonotype was seen a few times. The rearrangement joins TRBV7-2 to TRBJ1-1, with D uncertain. The length of the CDR3 is 13 residues. Trimming cost V 3 bases and J 0 bases, with 5 bases left between them. Per germline, CDR1 SGHTA and CDR2 FQGNSA. CDR3 loop: CASSFILNTEAFF. CDR3 bases: TGTGCCAGCAGCTTTATATTGAACACTGAAGCTTTCTTT.

This clonotype was counted between two and nine times. V usage is TRBV2 and J usage is TRBJ1-6; D remains unclear. The CDR3 loop spans 17 amino acids. Trimming cost V 6 bases and J 0 bases, with 15 bases left between them. Looked up from germline, CDR1 is SNHLY and CDR2 is FYNNEI. CDR3 in amino acids: CASSYPSPSSYNSPLHF. CDR3 DNA: TGTGCCAGCAGCTACCCCAGTCCAAGCTCCTATAATTCACCCCTCCACTTT.

The CDR3 DNA reads as TGCAGTCCGCGGACAGCTTATGGCTACACCTTC. This sequence encodes CSPRTAYGYTF. This chain connects TRBV20-1 to TRBJ1-2, with D perhaps matching TRBD1 (6 bases). The germline V gene has CDR1 DFQATT and CDR2 SNEGSKA (reference sequence). CDR3 length: 11 amino acids. V was pared by 8 bases and J by 5 bases, with 12 bases between.

The DNA for the CDR3 is TGCAGCGCCGAGGGAAGCCCGGGGCGAGATACGCAGTATTTT. Amino acids: CSAEGSPGRDTQYF. The chain carries TRBV29-1 and TRBJ2-3; TRBD1 or TRBD2 may be the D gene (5 bases each). The CDR3 runs 14 residues. Deletions cut 7 bases from V and 5 bases from J, with 19 bases between. The V gene's germline CDR1 is SQVTM and CDR2 ANQGSEA.

The CDR3 DNA reads as TGTGCCAGCAGTTACTCCTACAGGGGAGCCAAAAACATTCAGTACTTC. Its protein is CASSYSYRGAKNIQYF. The chain has TRBV6-5 and TRBJ2-4; 7 bases map to TRBD1. Trimming cost V 0 bases and J 0 bases; bases outside gene matches: 2. Germline CDR1 reads MNHEY; CDR2 reads SVGAGI. This CDR3 comprises 16 residues.

This clonotype was seen many times. This rearrangement joins TRBV5-1 to TRBJ2-1; TRBD1 aligns across 7 bases. This CDR3 is 14 amino acids long. The ends lost 0 bases at V and 8 bases at J; junction bases unmatched: 5. Germline CDR1 SGHRS, CDR2 YFSETQ. The CDR3 sequence: CASSLATGADEQFF. The CDR3 DNA follows: TGCGCCAGCAGCTTGGCTACAGGGGCGGATGAGCAGTTCTTC.

The V call is TRBV20-1, the J call TRBJ2-7; D may correspond to TRBD1 or TRBD2 (5 bases each). V dropped 3 bases and J dropped 0 bases, with 12 bases sitting between them. The CDR3 has 14 amino acids. Germline CDR1 DFQATT, CDR2 SNEGSKA (reference sequence). CDR3 in amino acids: CSASPGTDSYEQYF. DNA of the CDR3: TGCAGTGCTAGCCCCGGGACGGACTCCTACGAGCAGTACTTC.

This rearrangement joins TRBV12-3 or TRBV12-4 to TRBJ1-4, with a weak D call TRBD1 (5 bases). The length of the CDR3 is 14 residues. V shed 6 bases and J shed 0 bases, with 8 bases lying between them. The CDR3 bases are TGTGCCAGCAGAGAGGGGTCAACTAATGAAAAACTGTTTTTT. Translated: CASREGSTNEKLFF.

The rearrangement uses TRBV7-2 and TRBJ1-2; 7 bases are shared with TRBD1. This CDR3 comprises 14 residues. V lost 5 bases, J lost 3 bases, and 6 bases stayed unmatched. Germline V gene lookup returns CDR1 SGHTA and CDR2 FQGNSA. The chain's CDR3 is CASSAQGGYYGYTF. The CDR3 nucleotides are TGTGCCAGCAGCGCGCAAGGGGGCTACTATGGCTACACCTTC.

A note on this clonotype: One end of the junction does not line up with germline, which may come from a read error. The gene calls are TRBV4-3 and TRBJ1-1, with D tentatively TRBD1 (6 bases). Per the germline V gene, CDR1 is LGHNA and CDR2 is YSLEER. CDR3 length equals 16 residues. This chain's CDR3 is CASSQDVIRGGTEALF. For the CDR3, the DNA is TGCGCCAGCAGCCAAGATGTTATCCGCGGGGGCACTGAAGCTTTATTT.

There are a few counts of this clonotype. This chain uses TRBV6-5 with TRBJ1-2; the D gene is possibly TRBD1 (6 bases). This CDR3 has 16 amino acids. Germline CDR1 MNHEY, CDR2 SVGAGI. Between the trimmed V and J ends, which lost 6 bases and 3 bases, there was a span of 20 bases. CDR3 region: CASSRSRGQPHYGYTF. CDR3 sequence (DNA): TGTGCCAGCAGCCGCTCCCGAGGACAGCCACACTATGGCTACACCTTC.

The chain has TRBV19 and TRBJ1-2; D not certain. Germline CDR1 is LNHDA and CDR2 is SQIVND (reference sequence). V was shortened by 6 bases and J by 6 bases, with 14 bases between the two germline ends. The CDR3 is 13 amino acids. The CDR3 nucleotides are TGTGCCAGTAGCCGACGGGCCCGGGATGGCTACACCTTC. This codes for CASSRRARDGYTF.

CDR3 sequence reads: CASLYQGEESTIYF. CDR3 in DNA: TGCGCCAGCTTATACCAGGGAGAAGAGAGCACCATATATTTT. The chain links TRBV10-2 to TRBJ1-3; D is perhaps TRBD1 (5 bases). This CDR3 comprises 14 residues. From germline, CDR1 is WSHSY and CDR2 SAAADI. The V gene lost 8 bases and the J gene lost 9 bases, with 20 bases spanning the gap.

The rearrangement links TRBV12-3 or TRBV12-4 to TRBJ2-3, with TRBD2 identical over 9 bases. The CDR3 totals 16 residues. With V trimmed by 3 bases and J by 5 bases, 9 bases remained unmatched. The CDR3 loop reads CASSFSLAGSVDTQYF. CDR3 nucleotides: TGTGCCAGCAGTTTTTCCCTAGCGGGGTCCGTAGATACGCAGTATTTT.

This clonotype came up a few times. The gene calls are TRBV5-1 and TRBJ2-5, with D unclear. The CDR3 covers 13 residues. The germline V gene has CDR1 SGHRS and CDR2 YFSETQ. V shed 4 bases and J shed 4 bases, with 11 bases lying between them. The CDR3: CASSTPSGETQYF. DNA of the CDR3: TGCGCCAGCAGCACCCCTTCGGGAGAGACCCAGTACTTC.

This clonotype appeared a few times. The rearrangement uses TRBV4-1 and TRBJ2-3; D may be TRBD1 (5 bases). This CDR3 contains 15 residues. Trimming took off 0 bases at V and 6 bases at J, with 13 bases between the two ends. Germline V gene lookup returns CDR1 MGHRA and CDR2 YSYEKL. Here the CDR3 reads CASSQDLGVVDTQYF. The CDR3 nucleotides are TGCGCCAGCAGCCAAGATCTAGGGGTGGTGGATACGCAGTATTTT.

The sample holds a few counts of this clonotype. V is TRBV7-2 and J is TRBJ1-2, with a tentative D call TRBD1 (6 bases). Trimming took 5 bases from V and 4 from J, leaving 17 bases between them. The CDR3 is 15 residues long. Germline CDR1 is SGHTA and CDR2 is FQGNSA. The DNA of the CDR3 is TGTGCCAGCAGCCCCCCTCCGGGACAATCCTATGGCTACACCTTC. This sequence encodes CASSPPPGQSYGYTF.

J is TRBJ2-1 and V is TRBV5-6; 11 bases map to TRBD2. CDR1 is SGHDT and CDR2 is YYEEEE in the germline V gene. With 4 bases clipped from V and 6 bases from J, the junction kept 6 bases outside the gene matches. The CDR3 consists of 15 residues. This chain's CDR3 is CASSVLAGGLNEQFF. As DNA, the CDR3 is TGTGCCAGCAGCGTTCTAGCGGGGGGCCTCAATGAGCAGTTCTTC.

The V gene is TRBV6-2 or TRBV6-3, the J gene TRBJ2-6; 7 positions agree with TRBD1. The J segment lost 2 bases and the V segment lost 8 bases, leaving 9 bases of the junction unmatched. CDR3 length: 16 residues. Germline lookup yields CDR1 MNHEY and CDR2 SVGEGT. CDR3 in amino acids: CASASRQGAGANVLTF. For the CDR3, the DNA is TGTGCCAGCGCCTCCCGACAGGGCGCTGGGGCCAACGTCCTGACTTTC.

V and J are TRBV29-1 and TRBJ2-1; weak D call: TRBD2 (7 bases). In germline, CDR1 is SQVTM, CDR2 ANQGSEA. This CDR3 is built from 12 residues. Trimming shortened V by 6 bases and J by 7 bases, and 13 bases separated the two germline ends. DNA for the CDR3: TGCAGCGTGGGAGGGGGGTGGAATGAGCAGTTCTTC. Amino acid sequence: CSVGGGWNEQFF.

The chain combines TRBV3-1 with TRBJ2-3; D call uncertain. The CDR3 is made up of 14 amino acids. V was cut by 0 bases and J by 5 bases, with 9 bases left in between. Germline V lookup: CDR1 LGHDT, CDR2 YNNKEL (reference sequence). CDR3 nucleotide sequence: TGTGCCAGCAGCCAAGAATGGCCAGGAGATACGCAGTATTTT. Translation: CASSQEWPGDTQYF.

The chain employs TRBV15 and TRBJ2-5, with D possibly TRBD1 on 6 matching bases. V lost 1 base and J lost 5, with 14 bases in between. This CDR3 has 15 residues. Germline CDR1 is LNHNV and CDR2 is YYDKDF (reference sequence). The CDR3 sequence: CATSRAGRQAETQYF. The CDR3 nucleotides are TGTGCCACCAGCAGAGCGGGGAGACAGGCGGAGACCCAGTACTTC.

This clonotype showed up just a few times. The chain recombines TRBV25-1 with TRBJ1-5, with 7 bases lining up with TRBD1. The CDR3 spans 16 residues. V was pared by 6 bases and J by 3 bases, with 11 bases of the junction left unmatched. Germline V gene lookup returns CDR1 MGHDK and CDR2 SYGVNS. The CDR3 reads CASRVRDRLFNQPQHF. CDR3 DNA: TGTGCCAGCAGGGTCCGGGACAGACTTTTCAATCAGCCCCAGCATTTT.

V is TRBV3-1 and J is TRBJ2-1; D not certain. CDR1 is LGHDT, CDR2 YNNKEL, per germline (reference sequence). The CDR3 sequence is 13 residues long. Between the trimmed V and J ends, which lost 3 bases and 1 base, there was a span of 4 bases. The CDR3 region is CASSQASYNEQFF. For the CDR3, the DNA is TGTGCCAGCAGCCAGGCGTCCTACAATGAGCAGTTCTTC.

Ten or more counts support this clonotype. This chain links TRBV5-1 with TRBJ2-1; TRBD1 matches 9 bases. Trimming at V came to 0 bases and at J to 7 bases, leaving 5 bases not matched to a gene. CDR1 and CDR2 (germline): SGHRS, YFSETQ. This CDR3 has 15 residues. The CDR3 spells CASSLAGQGRNEQFF. In DNA, the CDR3 is TGCGCCAGCAGCTTGGCGGGACAGGGTAGGAATGAGCAGTTCTTC.

This clonotype was counted only a few times. This chain uses TRBV6-5 with TRBJ2-3; 7 nucleotides line up with TRBD2. The CDR3 sequence is 12 residues long. Germline loops: CDR1 MNHEY, CDR2 SVGAGI. J was trimmed by 6 bases and V by 5 bases; bases with no gene match: 2. The CDR3 here is CASSGAGDTQYF. The CDR3 nucleotides read TGTGCCAGCAGTGGAGCGGGGGATACGCAGTATTTT.

This clonotype was observed a handful of times. This rearrangement joins TRBV7-9 to TRBJ2-3; 12 bases agree with TRBD2. Germline V gene data show CDR1 as SEHNR and CDR2 as FQNEAQ (reference sequence). Unmatched junction bases numbered 5, after V lost 1 base and J lost 6 bases. The CDR3 consists of 16 residues. CDR3 sequence: CASSLELAGGWDTQYF. CDR3 coding DNA: TGTGCCAGCAGCTTAGAACTAGCGGGAGGCTGGGATACGCAGTATTTT.